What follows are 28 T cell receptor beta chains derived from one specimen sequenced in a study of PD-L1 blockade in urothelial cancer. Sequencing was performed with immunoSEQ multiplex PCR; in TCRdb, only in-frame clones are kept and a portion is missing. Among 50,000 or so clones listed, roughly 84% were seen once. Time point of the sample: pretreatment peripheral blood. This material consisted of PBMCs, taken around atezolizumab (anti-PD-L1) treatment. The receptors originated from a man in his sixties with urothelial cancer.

In DNA form, the CDR3 reads TGTGCCAGCAGCTTATTGGGGACAGGGGGCAACTATGGCTACACCTTC. Amino acids: CASSLLGTGGNYGYTF. This rearrangement joins TRBV7-9 to TRBJ1-2; the match to TRBD1 covers 12 bases. The CDR3 is 16 amino acids. CDR1 and CDR2 from the germline V gene are SEHNR and FQNEAQ (reference sequence). J lost 2 bases, V lost 2 bases, and 3 bases had no gene match. The variable domain in full, completed from reference TRBV7-9 and TRBJ1-2, reads DTGVSQNPRHKITKRGQNVTFRCDPISEHNRLYWYRQTLGQGPEFLTYFQNEAQLEKSRLLSDRFSAERPKGSFSTLEIQRTEQGDSAMYLCASSLLGTGGNYGYTFGSGTRLTVV.

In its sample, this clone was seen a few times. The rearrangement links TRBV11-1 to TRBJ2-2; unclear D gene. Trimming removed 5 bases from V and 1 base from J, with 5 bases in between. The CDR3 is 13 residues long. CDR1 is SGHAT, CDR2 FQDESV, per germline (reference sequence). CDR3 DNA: TGTGCCAGCAGCCTAAGGAACACCGGGGAGCTGTTTTTT. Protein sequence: CASSLRNTGELFF.

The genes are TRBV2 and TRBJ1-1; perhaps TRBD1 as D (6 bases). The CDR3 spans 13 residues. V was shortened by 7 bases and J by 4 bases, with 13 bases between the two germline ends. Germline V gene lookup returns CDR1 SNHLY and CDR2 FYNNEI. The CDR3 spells CASNRRTATEAFF. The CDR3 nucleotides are TGTGCCAGCAATAGACGGACAGCCACTGAAGCTTTCTTT.

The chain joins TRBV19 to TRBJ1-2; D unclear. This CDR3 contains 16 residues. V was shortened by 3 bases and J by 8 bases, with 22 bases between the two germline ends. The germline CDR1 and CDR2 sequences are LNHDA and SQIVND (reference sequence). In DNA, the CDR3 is TGTGCCAGTAGTATGGGAGATGATGGCGGGCTCGGCGGCTACACCTTC. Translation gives CASSMGDDGGLGGYTF.

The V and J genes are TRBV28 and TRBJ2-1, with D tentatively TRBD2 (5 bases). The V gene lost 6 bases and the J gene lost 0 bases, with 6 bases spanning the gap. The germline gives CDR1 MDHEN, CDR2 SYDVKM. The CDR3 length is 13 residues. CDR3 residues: CASSDYSYNEQFF. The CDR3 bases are TGTGCCAGCAGCGACTACTCCTACAATGAGCAGTTCTTC.

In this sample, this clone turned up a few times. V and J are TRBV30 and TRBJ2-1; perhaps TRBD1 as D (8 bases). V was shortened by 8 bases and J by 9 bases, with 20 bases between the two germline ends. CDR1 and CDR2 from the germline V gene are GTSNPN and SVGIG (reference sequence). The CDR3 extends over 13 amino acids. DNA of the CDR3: TGTGCCCGGGGCGGGAGACAGGGGTCTGAGCAGTTCTTC. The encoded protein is CARGGRQGSEQFF. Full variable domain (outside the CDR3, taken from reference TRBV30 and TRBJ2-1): SQTIHQWPATLVQPVGSPLSLECTVEGTSNPNLYWYRQAAGRGLQLLFYSVGIGQISSEVPQNLSASRPQDRQFILSSKKLLLSDSGFYLCARGGRQGSEQFFGPGTRLTVL.

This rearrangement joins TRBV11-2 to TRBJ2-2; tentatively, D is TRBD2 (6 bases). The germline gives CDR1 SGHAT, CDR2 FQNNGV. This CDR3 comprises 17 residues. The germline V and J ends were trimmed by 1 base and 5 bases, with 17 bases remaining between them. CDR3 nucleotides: TGTGCCAGCAGCTTAGGCAGGGTAGCGGACCTGACCGGGGAGCTGTTTTTT. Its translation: CASSLGRVADLTGELFF.

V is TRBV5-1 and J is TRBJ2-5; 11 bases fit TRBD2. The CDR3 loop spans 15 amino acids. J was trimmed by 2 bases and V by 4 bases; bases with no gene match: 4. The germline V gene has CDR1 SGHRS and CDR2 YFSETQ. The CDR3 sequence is CASSPLAGGQETQYF. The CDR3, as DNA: TGCGCCAGCAGCCCGCTAGCGGGAGGTCAAGAGACCCAGTACTTC.

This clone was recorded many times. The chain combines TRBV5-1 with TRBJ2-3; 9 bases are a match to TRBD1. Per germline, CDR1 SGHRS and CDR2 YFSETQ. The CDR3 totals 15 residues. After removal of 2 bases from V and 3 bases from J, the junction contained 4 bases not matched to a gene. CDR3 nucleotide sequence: TGCGCCAGCAGCTTCTCTGGGACAGGGACAGATACGCAGTATTTT. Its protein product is CASSFSGTGTDTQYF. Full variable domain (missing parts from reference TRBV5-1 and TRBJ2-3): KAGVTQTPRYLIKTRGQQVTLSCSPISGHRSVSWYQQTPGQGLQFLFEYFSETQRNKGNFPGRFSGRQFSNSRSEMNVSTLELGDSALYLCASSFSGTGTDTQYFGPGTRLTVL.

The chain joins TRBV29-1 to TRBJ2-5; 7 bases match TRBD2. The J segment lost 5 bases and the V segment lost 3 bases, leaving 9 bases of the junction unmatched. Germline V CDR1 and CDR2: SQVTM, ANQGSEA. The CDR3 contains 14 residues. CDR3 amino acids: CSVELLATFETQYF. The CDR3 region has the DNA TGCAGCGTTGAGCTACTAGCGACATTCGAGACCCAGTACTTC.

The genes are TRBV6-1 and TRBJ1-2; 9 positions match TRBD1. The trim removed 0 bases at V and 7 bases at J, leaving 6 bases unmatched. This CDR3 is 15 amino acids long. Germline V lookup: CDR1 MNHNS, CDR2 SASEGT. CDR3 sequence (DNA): TGTGCCAGCAGTGAAGCGCGACAGGGGGTTGGTGGCTACACCTTC. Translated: CASSEARQGVGGYTF.

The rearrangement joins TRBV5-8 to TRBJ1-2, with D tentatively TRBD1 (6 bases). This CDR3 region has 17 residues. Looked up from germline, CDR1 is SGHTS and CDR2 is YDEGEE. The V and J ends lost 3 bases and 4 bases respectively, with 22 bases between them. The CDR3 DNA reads TGTGCCAGCAGCTATGCCCCGTCCCACAGGGCGCCCTATGGCTACACCTTC. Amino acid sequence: CASSYAPSHRAPYGYTF.

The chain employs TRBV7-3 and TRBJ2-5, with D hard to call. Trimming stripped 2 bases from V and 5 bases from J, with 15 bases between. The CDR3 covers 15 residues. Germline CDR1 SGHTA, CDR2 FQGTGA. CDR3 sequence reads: CASSLPKRVGETQYF. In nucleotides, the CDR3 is TGTGCCAGCAGCTTACCGAAGCGAGTTGGGGAGACCCAGTACTTC.

CDR3 region: CASSRQGEAYNEQFF. CDR3 in DNA: TGTGCCAGCTCACGACAGGGCGAGGCCTACAATGAGCAGTTCTTC. The chain joins TRBV18 to TRBJ2-1, with 7 bases aligning to TRBD1. The CDR3 totals 15 residues. Germline-derived CDR1 and CDR2 are KGHSH and LQKENI. V was clipped by 4 bases and J by 2 bases; unmatched bases: 5.

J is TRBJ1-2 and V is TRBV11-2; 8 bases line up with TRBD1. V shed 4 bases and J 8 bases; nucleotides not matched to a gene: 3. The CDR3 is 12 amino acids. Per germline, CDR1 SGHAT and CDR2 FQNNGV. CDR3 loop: CASSSQGAGYTF. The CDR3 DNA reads TGTGCCAGCAGCTCGCAGGGGGCGGGCTACACCTTC.

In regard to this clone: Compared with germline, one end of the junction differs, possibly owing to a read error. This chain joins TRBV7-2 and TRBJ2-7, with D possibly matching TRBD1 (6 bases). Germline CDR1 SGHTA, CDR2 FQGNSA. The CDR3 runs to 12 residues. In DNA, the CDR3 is TGTGCCAGCAGCTTAGATCTTGCAGGGGACGCCTTC. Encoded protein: CASSLDLAGDAF.

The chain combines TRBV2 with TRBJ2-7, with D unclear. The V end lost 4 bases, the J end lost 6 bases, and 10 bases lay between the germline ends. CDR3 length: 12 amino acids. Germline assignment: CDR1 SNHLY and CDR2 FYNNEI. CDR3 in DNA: TGTGCCAGCAGTGGAGATTATGGCGAGCAGTACTTC. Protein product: CASSGDYGEQYF.

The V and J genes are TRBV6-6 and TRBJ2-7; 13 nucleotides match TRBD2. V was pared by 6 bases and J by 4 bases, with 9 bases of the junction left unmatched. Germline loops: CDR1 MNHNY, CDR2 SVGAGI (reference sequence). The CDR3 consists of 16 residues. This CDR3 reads CASRHTSGGAEYEQYF. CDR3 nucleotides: TGTGCCAGCAGGCATACTAGCGGGGGGGCCGAGTACGAGCAGTACTTC.

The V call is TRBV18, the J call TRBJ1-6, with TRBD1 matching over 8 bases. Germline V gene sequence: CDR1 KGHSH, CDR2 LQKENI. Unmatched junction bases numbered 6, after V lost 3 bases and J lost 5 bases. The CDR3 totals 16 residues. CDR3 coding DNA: TGTGCCAGCTCACCCCGGGCGACAGGGGATAATTCACCCCTCCACTTT. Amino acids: CASSPRATGDNSPLHF.

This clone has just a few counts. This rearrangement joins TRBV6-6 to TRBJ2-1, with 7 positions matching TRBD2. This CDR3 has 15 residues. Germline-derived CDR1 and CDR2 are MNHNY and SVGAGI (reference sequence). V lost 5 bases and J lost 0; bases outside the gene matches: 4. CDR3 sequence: CASSPIAGSYNEQFF. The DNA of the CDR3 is TGTGCCAGCAGTCCGATAGCGGGCTCCTACAATGAGCAGTTCTTC.

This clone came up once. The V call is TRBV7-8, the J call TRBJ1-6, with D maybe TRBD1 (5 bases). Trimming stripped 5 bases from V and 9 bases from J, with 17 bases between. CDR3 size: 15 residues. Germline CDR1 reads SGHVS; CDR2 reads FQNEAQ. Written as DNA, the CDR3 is TGTGCCAGCAGCCCGCGGGACTCGGGCATTTCACCCCTCCACTTT. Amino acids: CASSPRDSGISPLHF.

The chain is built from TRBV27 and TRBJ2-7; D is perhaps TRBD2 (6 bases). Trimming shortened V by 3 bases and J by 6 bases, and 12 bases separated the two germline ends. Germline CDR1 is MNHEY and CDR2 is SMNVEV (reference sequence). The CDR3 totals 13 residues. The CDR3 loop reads CASSFQWGVEQYF. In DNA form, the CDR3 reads TGTGCCAGCAGTTTCCAATGGGGGGTCGAGCAGTACTTC.

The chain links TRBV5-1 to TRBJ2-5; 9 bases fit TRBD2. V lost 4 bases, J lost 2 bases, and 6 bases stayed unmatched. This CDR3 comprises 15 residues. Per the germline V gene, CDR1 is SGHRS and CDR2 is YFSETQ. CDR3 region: CASSRSGSSQETQYF. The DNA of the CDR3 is TGCGCCAGCAGCCGTAGCGGGAGTTCTCAAGAGACCCAGTACTTC. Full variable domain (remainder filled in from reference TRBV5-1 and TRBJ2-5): KAGVTQTPRYLIKTRGQQVTLSCSPISGHRSVSWYQQTPGQGLQFLFEYFSETQRNKGNFPGRFSGRQFSNSRSEMNVSTLELGDSALYLCASSRSGSSQETQYFGPGTRLLVL.

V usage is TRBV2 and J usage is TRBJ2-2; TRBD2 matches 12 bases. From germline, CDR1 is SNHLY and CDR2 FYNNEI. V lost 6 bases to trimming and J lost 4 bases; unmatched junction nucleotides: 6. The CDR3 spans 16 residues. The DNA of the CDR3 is TGTGCCAGCAGGCCTAGCGGGAGGGCCGCCACCGGGGAGCTGTTTTTT. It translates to CASRPSGRAATGELFF.

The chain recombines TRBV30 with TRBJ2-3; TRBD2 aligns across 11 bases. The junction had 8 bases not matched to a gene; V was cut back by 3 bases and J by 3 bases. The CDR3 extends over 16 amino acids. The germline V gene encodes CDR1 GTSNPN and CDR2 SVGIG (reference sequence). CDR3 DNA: TGTGCCTGGAGCACCCCACTAGCGGGAGTGACAGATACGCAGTATTTT. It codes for CAWSTPLAGVTDTQYF.

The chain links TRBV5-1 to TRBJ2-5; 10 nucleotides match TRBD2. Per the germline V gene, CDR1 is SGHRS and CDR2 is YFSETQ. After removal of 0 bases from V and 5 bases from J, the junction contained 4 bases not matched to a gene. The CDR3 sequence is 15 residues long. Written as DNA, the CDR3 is TGCGCCAGCAGCTTGGAAAGCGGGAGGGGGGAGACCCAGTACTTC. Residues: CASSLESGRGETQYF.

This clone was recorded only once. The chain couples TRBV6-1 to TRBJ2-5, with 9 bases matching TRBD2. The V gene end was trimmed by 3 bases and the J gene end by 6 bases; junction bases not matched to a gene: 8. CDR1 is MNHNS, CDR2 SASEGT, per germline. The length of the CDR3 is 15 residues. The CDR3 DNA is TGTGCCAGCAGTGACCCTAGCGGGATTAGAAAGACCCAGTACTTC. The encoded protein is CASSDPSGIRKTQYF.

CDR3 sequence (DNA): TGTGCCAGCGTTCGGGGGACGAACACCGGGGAGCTGTTTTTT. It yields the protein CASVRGTNTGELFF. This chain joins TRBV2 and TRBJ2-2; D perhaps matches TRBD2 (6 bases). This CDR3 is built from 14 residues. Germline values: CDR1 SNHLY, CDR2 FYNNEI. Trimming removed 8 bases at V and 0 bases at J, with 10 bases between.